The rows below give T cell receptor beta chains drawn from one sample of a study of cytomegalovirus exposure and HLA in healthy donors. Sequencing used immunoSEQ multiplex PCR; TCRdb keeps in-frame clones, though not all of them. The sample has some 190,000 clones; 75% to 85% are singletons. Sequenced input: PBMCs. Source of these receptors: a man between 18 and 35 years old in good health and CMV-seronegative. Each CDR3 is given with its conserved first and last residue. The order of the fields is J gene, V gene, clone size, D gene, CDR3 DNA, CDR3 protein. The D gene is left open where the match is weak. Clone sizes are given selectively: once, few, many, or a class where the clone is expanded.

>TRBJ2-7|TRBV7-2|NA|NA
TGTGCCAGCAGCCCGCGTGTCCCATACGAGCAGTACTTC
CASSPRVPYEQYF
>TRBJ2-3|TRBV5-1|NA|NA
TGCGCCAGCAGCTTGGAAGGGGGCACAGATACGCAGTATTTT
CASSLEGGTDTQYF
>TRBJ1-1|TRBV19|NA|NA
TGTGCCAGTAGTACGTCACAGGTATTGAACACTGAAGCTTTCTTT
CASSTSQVLNTEAFF
>TRBJ2-7|TRBV5-5|NA|NA
TGTGCCAGCAGCTTGGGAGGGACTGTCGGCGAGCAGTACTTC
CASSLGGTVGEQYF
>TRBJ1-3|TRBV6-5|NA|TRBD1
TGTGCCAGCAGTTATTCGGGACAGCTCTCTGGAAACACCATATATTTT
CASSYSGQLSGNTIYF
>TRBJ1-5|TRBV7-8|NA|NA
TGTGCCAGCAGCTTAGGCAGGTCCAATCAGCCCCAGCATTTT
CASSLGRSNQPQHF
>TRBJ2-2|TRBV7-2|once|NA
TGTGCCAGCAGCCACTCCGGCGGGGAGCTGTTTTTT
CASSHSGGELFF
>TRBJ1-6|TRBV5-1|NA|TRBD1
TGCGCCAGCATTTTCGACAGGGGCAATTCACCCCTCCACTTT
CASIFDRGNSPLHF
>TRBJ1-6|TRBV7-9|once|TRBD1
TGTGCCAGCAGCTTTGGGGACAGGGTGGGCTCACCCCTCCACTTT
CASSFGDRVGSPLHF
>TRBJ1-5|TRBV10-3|few|NA
TGTGCCATCAGTGAGGGAGAAAGGCCCCAGCATTTT
CAISEGERPQHF
>TRBJ1-2|TRBV9|NA|TRBD1
TGTGCCAGCAGCGTAGAGGGAGGGACAGGATATGGCTACACCTTC
CASSVEGGTGYGYTF
>TRBJ1-2|TRBV4-3|once|NA
TGCGCCAGCAGCCCAGTTCCGTTTTATGGTGATCTGCCAGCTAACTATGGCTACACCTTC
CASSPVPFYGDLPANYGYTF
>TRBJ1-2|TRBV18|NA|NA
TGTGCCAGCTCACCGGGTCAGGGCGTCGCGTTCTATGGCTACACCTTC
CASSPGQGVAFYGYTF
>TRBJ1-5|TRBV7-9|NA|NA
TGTGCCAGCAGCTCAACAAGATATAGCAATCAGCCCCAGCATTTT
CASSSTRYSNQPQHF
>TRBJ2-3|TRBV7-2|NA|TRBD2
TGTGCCAGCAGCCTAGGGGGGACTAGCGGGAGTAATCCGCAGTATTTT
CASSLGGTSGSNPQYF
>TRBJ1-3|TRBV2|once|NA
TGTGCCAGCAGGGAAAGCTTCGCTGGAAACACCATATATTTT
CASRESFAGNTIYF
>TRBJ1-4|TRBV5-1|NA|NA
TGCGCCAGCAGAGCGGGCACAACTAATGAAAAACTGTTTTTT
CASRAGTTNEKLFF
>TRBJ2-1|TRBV6-1|NA|TRBD2
TGTGCCAGCAGTCACGGGACTATCCCCTACAATGAGCAGTTCTTC
CASSHGTIPYNEQFF
>TRBJ2-7|TRBV5-4|NA|TRBD2
TGTGCCAGCAGCTTGGCCCCGACTAGCGTACGCGAGCAGTACTTC
CASSLAPTSVREQYF
>TRBJ2-1|TRBV18|NA|NA
TGTGCCAGCTCACCGTCAATACAGGGCAATGAGCAGTTCTTC
CASSPSIQGNEQFF